This T cell receptor beta chain is from a study of blood T cell repertoires in COVID-19. V was pared by 5 bases and J by 4 bases, with 17 bases between. CDR1 is MDHEN, CDR2 SYDVKM, per germline. The CDR3 length is 16 residues. Here immunoSEQ multiplex PCR was the method, and the copy in TCRdb shows in-frame clones only, minus some. Here the sample spans about 80,000 clones, 60% to 85% being singletons. The V gene is TRBV28, the J gene TRBJ2-2; TRBD1 is a possible D gene (6 bases). The source of this sequence is a human donor in a cohort sampled during active COVID-19. The sequenced sample consisted of peripheral blood. Written as DNA, the CDR3 is TGTGCCAGCAGTCGGACCTACAGGGTGAGCACCGGGGAGCTGTTTTTT. It yields the protein CASSRTYRVSTGELFF.